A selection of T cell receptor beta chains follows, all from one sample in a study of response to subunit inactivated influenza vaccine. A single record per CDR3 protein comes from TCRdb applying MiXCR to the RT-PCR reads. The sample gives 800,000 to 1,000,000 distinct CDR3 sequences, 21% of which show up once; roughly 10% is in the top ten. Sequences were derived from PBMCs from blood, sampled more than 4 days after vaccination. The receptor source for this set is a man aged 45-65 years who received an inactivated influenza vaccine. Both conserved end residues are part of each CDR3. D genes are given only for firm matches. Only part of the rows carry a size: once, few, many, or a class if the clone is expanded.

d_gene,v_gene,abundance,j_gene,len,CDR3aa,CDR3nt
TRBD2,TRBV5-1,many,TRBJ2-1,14,CASTKTSGANEQFF,TGCGCCAGCACCAAGACTAGCGGGGCCAATGAGCAGTTCTTC
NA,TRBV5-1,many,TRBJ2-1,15,CASSRIPETYNEQFF,TGCGCCAGCAGCCGCATACCAGAAACCTACAATGAGCAGTTCTTC
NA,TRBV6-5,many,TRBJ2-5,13,CASSYGRGETQYF,TGTGCCAGCAGTTACGGCAGGGGCGAGACCCAGTACTTC
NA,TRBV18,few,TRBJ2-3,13,CASTVDSGDTQYF,TGTGCCAGCACCGTAGATTCCGGAGATACGCAGTATTTT
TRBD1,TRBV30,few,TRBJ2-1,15,CAWRPKGTAYNEQFF,TGTGCCTGGAGGCCCAAGGGGACAGCCTACAATGAGCAGTTCTTC
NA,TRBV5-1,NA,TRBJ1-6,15,CASSSDGDTNSPLHF,TGCGCCAGCAGCTCAGACGGGGACACCAATTCACCCCTCCACTTT
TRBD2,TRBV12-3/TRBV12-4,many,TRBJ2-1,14,CASAWTSGYNEQFF,TGTGCCAGCGCTTGGACTAGCGGGTACAATGAGCAGTTCTTC
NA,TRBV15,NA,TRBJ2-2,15,CATSRAGPPSGELFF,TGTGCCACCAGCAGGGCGGGGCCCCCTTCCGGGGAGCTGTTTTTT
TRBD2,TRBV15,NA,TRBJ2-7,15,CATRGGLAGSYEQYF,TGTGCCACCAGAGGGGGACTAGCGGGATCCTACGAGCAGTACTTC
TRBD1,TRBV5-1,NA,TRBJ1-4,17,CASSLERQGATNEKLFF,TGCGCCAGCAGCTTGGAAAGACAGGGGGCAACTAATGAAAAACTGTTTTTT
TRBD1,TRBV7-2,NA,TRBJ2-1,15,CASSSDRAKSNEQFF,TGTGCCAGCAGCTCGGACAGGGCTAAATCCAATGAGCAGTTCTTC
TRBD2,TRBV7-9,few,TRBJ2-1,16,CASSWGLAGPYNEQFF,TGTGCCAGCAGCTGGGGACTAGCGGGACCCTACAATGAGCAGTTCTTC
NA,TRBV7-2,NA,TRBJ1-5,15,CASSLDRGGGQPQHF,TGTGCCAGCAGCTTAGACCGAGGGGGAGGACAGCCCCAGCATTTT
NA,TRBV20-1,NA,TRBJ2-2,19,CSARVVERATGTHTGELFF,TGCAGTGCTAGGGTCGTCGAGCGGGCCACCGGGACACACACCGGGGAGCTGTTTTTT
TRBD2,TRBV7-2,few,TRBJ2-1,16,CASSLAPGLAGVEQFF,TGTGCCAGCAGCTTAGCTCCGGGACTAGCGGGAGTCGAGCAGTTCTTC
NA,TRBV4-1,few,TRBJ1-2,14,CASSPQQGLYGYTF,TGCGCCAGCAGCCCCCAACAGGGCCTCTATGGCTACACCTTC
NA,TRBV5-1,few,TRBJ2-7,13,CASSQTGLYEQSF,TGCGCCAGCAGCCAAACGGGCCTCTACGAGCAGTCCTTC
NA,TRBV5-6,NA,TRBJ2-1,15,CASSLEIASYNEQFF,TGTGCCAGCAGCTTGGAAATAGCTTCCTACAATGAGCAGTTCTTC
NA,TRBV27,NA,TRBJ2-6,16,CASSLYRISGANVLTF,TGTGCCAGCAGTTTATACAGGATCTCTGGGGCCAACGTCCTGACTTTC
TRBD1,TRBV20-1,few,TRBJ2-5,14,CSASPRGLHETQYF,TGCAGTGCTAGTCCCAGGGGGCTCCACGAGACCCAGTACTTC
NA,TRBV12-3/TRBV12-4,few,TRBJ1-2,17,CASSQLVGAEASYGYTF,TGTGCCAGCAGTCAACTCGTGGGGGCGGAGGCGAGCTATGGCTACACCTTC
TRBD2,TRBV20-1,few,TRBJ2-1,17,CSARAGLAGVSRNEQFF,TGCAGTGCTAGAGCGGGACTAGCGGGAGTCTCACGCAATGAGCAGTTCTTC
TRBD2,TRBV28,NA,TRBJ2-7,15,CATRLAGSSSYEQYF,TGTGCCACCAGACTAGCGGGATCTAGCTCCTACGAGCAGTACTTC
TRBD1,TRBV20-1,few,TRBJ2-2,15,CSARQQGRVTGELFF,TGCAGTGCTAGACAACAGGGGCGGGTCACCGGGGAGCTGTTTTTT
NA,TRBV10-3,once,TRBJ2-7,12,CATAGQNYEQYF,TGTGCCACCGCGGGACAGAACTACGAGCAGTACTTC
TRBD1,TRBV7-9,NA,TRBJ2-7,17,CASSLYRGEGAAHEQYF,TGTGCCAGCAGCTTATACCGGGGCGAGGGGGCTGCGCACGAGCAGTACTTC
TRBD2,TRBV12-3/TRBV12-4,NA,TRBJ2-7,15,CASTRSGRAVNEQYF,TGTGCCAGCACCCGTAGCGGGAGGGCCGTGAACGAGCAGTACTTC
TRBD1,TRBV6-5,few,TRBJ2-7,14,CASSLGDRTYEQYF,TGTGCCAGCAGCTTAGGGGACAGAACCTACGAGCAGTACTTC
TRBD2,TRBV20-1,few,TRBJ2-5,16,CSARDAGRLAGETQYF,TGCAGTGCTAGAGATGCGGGACGGCTAGCGGGAGAGACCCAGTACTTC
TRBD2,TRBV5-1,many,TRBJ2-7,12,CASSAGGYEQYF,TGTGCCAGCAGTGCGGGGGGATACGAGCAGTACTTC
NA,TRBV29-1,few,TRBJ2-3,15,CSVAGLVDWTDTQYF,TGCAGCGTCGCGGGACTGGTCGATTGGACAGATACGCAGTATTTT
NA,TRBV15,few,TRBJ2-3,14,CATREPPPTDTQYF,TGTGCCACCAGGGAACCCCCCCCCACAGATACGCAGTATTTT
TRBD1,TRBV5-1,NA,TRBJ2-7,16,CASSLGGRGHSNEQYF,TGCGCCAGCAGCTTGGGGGGTAGGGGGCATTCGAACGAGCAGTACTTC
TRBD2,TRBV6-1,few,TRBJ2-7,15,CASTSLRGGSDEQYF,TGTGCCAGCACCTCCCTTCGGGGGGGCAGCGACGAGCAGTACTTC
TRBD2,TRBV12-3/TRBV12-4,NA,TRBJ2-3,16,CASSPRGTNRGDTQYF,TGTGCCAGCAGTCCCCGAGGGACTAACCGGGGGGATACGCAGTATTTT
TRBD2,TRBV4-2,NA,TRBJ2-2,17,CASTKTGLARNTGELFF,TGTGCCAGCACCAAGACGGGACTAGCGAGGAACACCGGGGAGCTGTTTTTT
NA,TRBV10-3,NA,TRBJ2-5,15,CAISESQGGSETQYF,TGTGCCATCAGTGAGTCACAGGGTGGATCAGAGACCCAGTACTTC
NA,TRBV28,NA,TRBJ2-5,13,CASSLTGPRAQYF,TGTGCCAGCAGCCTCACGGGACCCCGTGCCCAGTACTTC
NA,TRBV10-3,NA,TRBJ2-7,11,CAISESFEQYF,TGTGCCATCAGTGAGTCTTTCGAGCAGTACTTC
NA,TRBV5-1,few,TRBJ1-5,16,CASSLAPLAFNQPQHF,TGCGCCAGCAGCTTGGCCCCTCTAGCTTTCAATCAGCCCCAGCATTTT
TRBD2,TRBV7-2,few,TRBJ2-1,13,CASSLGLWNEQFF,TGTGCCAGCAGCTTGGGACTATGGAATGAGCAGTTCTTC
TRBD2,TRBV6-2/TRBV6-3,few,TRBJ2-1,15,CASSQLAGGGGEQFF,TGTGCCAGCTCCCAACTAGCGGGAGGTGGCGGTGAGCAGTTCTTC
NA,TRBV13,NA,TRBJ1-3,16,CASSLGRGTSGNTIYF,TGTGCCAGCAGCTTAGGCCGTGGTACATCTGGAAACACCATATATTTT
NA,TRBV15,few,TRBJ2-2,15,CATTRAGLNTGELFF,TGTGCCACGACCCGGGCAGGGTTGAACACCGGGGAGCTGTTTTTT
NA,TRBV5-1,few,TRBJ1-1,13,CASKPDMNTEAFF,TGCGCCAGCAAGCCAGACATGAACACTGAAGCTTTCTTT
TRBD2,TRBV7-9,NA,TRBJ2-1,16,CASSSILAHSYNEQFF,TGTGCCAGCAGCTCCATACTAGCGCACTCCTACAATGAGCAGTTCTTC
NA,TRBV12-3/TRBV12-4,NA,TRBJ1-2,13,CASSLLEGKGYTF,TGTGCCAGCAGTTTATTGGAGGGGAAGGGCTACACCTTC
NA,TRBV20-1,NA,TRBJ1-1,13,CSADPSGITEAFF,TGCAGTGCGGACCCCTCCGGGATCACTGAAGCTTTCTTT
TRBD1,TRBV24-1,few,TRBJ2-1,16,CATSGFTGVSYNEQFF,TGTGCCACCAGTGGTTTTACAGGGGTCTCCTACAATGAGCAGTTCTTC
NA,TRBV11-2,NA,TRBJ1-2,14,CASSSSPRGDGYTF,TGTGCCAGCAGCTCAAGTCCGAGAGGGGATGGCTACACCTTC
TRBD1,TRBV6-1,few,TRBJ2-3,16,CASSPRTGAGQNTQYF,TGTGCCAGCAGTCCCAGGACAGGAGCCGGGCAGAATACGCAGTATTTT
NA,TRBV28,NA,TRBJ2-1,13,CASSLRWGNEQFF,TGTGCCAGCAGTTTAAGGTGGGGCAATGAGCAGTTCTTC
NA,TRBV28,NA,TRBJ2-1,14,CASSFPGGINEQFF,TGTGCCAGCAGTTTTCCCGGGGGCATCAATGAGCAGTTCTTC
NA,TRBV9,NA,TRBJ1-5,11,CASSDPGPQHF,TGTGCCAGCAGCGACCCGGGACCACAGCATTTT